Shown below are 2 T cell receptor beta chains from a single sample sequenced in a study of blood T cells in healthy people across ages. Using a J-beta primer mix together with a sample-barcoded 5' primer, a second PCR was run for roughly 7 to 12 cycles. TCRdb passed the 5' RACE reads through MiXCR, listing each CDR3 protein once. This sample carries about 1.1 million distinct CDR3 sequences, 35% to 40% of them seen once, and the ten largest clones take about an eighth. The sequencing sample was made of blood. These receptors were collected from a man between 18 and 29 years old in good health.

The chain links TRBV20-1 to TRBJ2-3; 9 bases fit TRBD1. Germline lookup yields CDR1 DFQATT and CDR2 SNEGSKA (reference sequence). Trimming cost V 6 bases and J 5 bases; bases outside gene matches: 15. This CDR3 has 16 amino acids. The CDR3 coding sequence is TGCAGTGCCGCGGAGACGACAGGGGGACGGGGAGATACGCAGTATTTT. Encoded protein: CSAAETTGGRGDTQYF.

CDR3 nucleotide sequence: TGTGCCAGCTTTCCGACTAGCGGGGAAATACGGATCGGCAATGAGCAGTTCTTC. Amino acids: CASFPTSGEIRIGNEQFF. The chain carries TRBV6-1 and TRBJ2-1; 11 bases are a match to TRBD2. Germline V lookup: CDR1 MNHNS, CDR2 SASEGT. The CDR3 has 18 amino acids. Trimming at V came to 8 bases and at J to 6 bases, leaving 18 bases not matched to a gene.